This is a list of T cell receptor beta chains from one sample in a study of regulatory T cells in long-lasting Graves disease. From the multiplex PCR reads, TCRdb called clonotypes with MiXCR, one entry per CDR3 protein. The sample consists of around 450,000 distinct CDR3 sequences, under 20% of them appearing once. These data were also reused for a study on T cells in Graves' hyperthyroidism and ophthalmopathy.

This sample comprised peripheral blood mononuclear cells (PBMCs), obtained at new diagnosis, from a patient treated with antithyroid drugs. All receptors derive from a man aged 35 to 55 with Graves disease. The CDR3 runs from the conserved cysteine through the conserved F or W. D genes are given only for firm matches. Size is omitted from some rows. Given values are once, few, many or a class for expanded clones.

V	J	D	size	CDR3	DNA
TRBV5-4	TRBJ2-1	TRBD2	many	CASSLELAGPLGNEQFF	TGTGCCAGCAGCTTGGAGCTAGCGGGCCCTCTGGGGAATGAGCAGTTCTTC
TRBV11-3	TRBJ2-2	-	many	CASSLRASGELFF	TGTGCCAGCAGCTTACGGGCTAGCGGGGAGCTGTTTTTT
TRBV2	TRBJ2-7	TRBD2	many	CASSGTSGSYNEQYF	TGTGCCAGCAGTGGGACTAGCGGGAGTTACAACGAGCAGTACTTC
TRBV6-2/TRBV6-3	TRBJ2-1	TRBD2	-	CASTPGTSGRKSSYNEQFF	TGTGCCAGCACTCCAGGGACTAGCGGGAGGAAGAGCTCCTACAATGAGCAGTTCTTC
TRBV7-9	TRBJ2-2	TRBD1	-	CASSFGQGFTGELFF	TGTGCCAGCAGCTTCGGACAGGGCTTCACCGGGGAGCTGTTTTTT
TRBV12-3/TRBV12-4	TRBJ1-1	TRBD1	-	CASSYRGTDTEAFF	TGTGCCAGCAGCTACAGGGGGACGGACACTGAAGCTTTCTTT
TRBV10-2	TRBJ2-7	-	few	CASSGTTYEQYF	TGCGCCAGCTCCGGGACAACCTACGAGCAGTACTTC
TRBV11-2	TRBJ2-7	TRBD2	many	CASSLRGRDYEQYF	TGTGCCAGCAGCTTAAGAGGGAGGGACTACGAGCAGTACTTC
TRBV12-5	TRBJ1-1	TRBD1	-	CASGLVTGEVTEAFF	TGTGCTAGTGGTTTGGTAACAGGGGAAGTTACTGAAGCTTTCTTT
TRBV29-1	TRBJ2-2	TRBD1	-	CSVDITGQGAATGELFF	TGCAGCGTTGATATTACGGGACAGGGGGCCGCCACCGGGGAGCTGTTTTTT
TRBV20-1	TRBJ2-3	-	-	CSARDGGAGADTQYF	TGCAGTGCTAGAGATGGGGGGGCCGGTGCAGATACGCAGTATTTT
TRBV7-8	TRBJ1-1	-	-	CASSLAERLSGTEAFF	TGTGCCAGCAGCTTAGCGGAGCGGCTGAGTGGTACTGAAGCTTTCTTT
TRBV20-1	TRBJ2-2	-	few	CSARDTQGTGELFF	TGCAGTGCTAGAGATACTCAGGGAACCGGGGAGCTGTTTTTT
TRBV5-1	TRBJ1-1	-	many	CASSFGTSNTEAFF	TGCGCCAGCAGCTTTGGGACATCGAACACTGAAGCTTTCTTT
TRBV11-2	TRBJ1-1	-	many	CASSLAGSEAFF	TGTGCCAGCAGCTTAGCAGGATCTGAAGCTTTCTTT
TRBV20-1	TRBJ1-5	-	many	CSASNAAARQPQHF	TGCAGTGCTAGTAATGCGGCAGCCCGTCAGCCCCAGCATTTT
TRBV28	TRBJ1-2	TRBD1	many	CASSLTGQGEGGYTF	TGTGCCAGCAGTCTCACTGGACAGGGGGAGGGCGGCTACACCTTC
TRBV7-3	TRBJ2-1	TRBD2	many	CASSPWTSGSYNEQFF	TGTGCCAGCAGCCCCTGGACTAGCGGGAGCTACAATGAGCAGTTCTTC
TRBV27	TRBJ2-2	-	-	CASSLKFGRTGELFF	TGTGCCAGCAGTTTAAAATTCGGGAGAACCGGGGAGCTGTTTTTT
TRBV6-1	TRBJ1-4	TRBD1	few	CASRRTGGGMGLFF	TGTGCCAGCAGAAGGACAGGGGGTGGAATGGGACTGTTTTTT
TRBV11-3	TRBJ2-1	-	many	CASSATAAGAYNEQFF	TGTGCCAGCAGCGCGACGGCTGCGGGTGCCTACAATGAGCAGTTCTTC
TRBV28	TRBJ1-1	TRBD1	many	CASREYRGLGTEAFF	TGTGCCAGCAGAGAATACAGGGGGCTGGGAACTGAAGCTTTCTTT
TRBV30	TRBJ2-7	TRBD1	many	CACSGTGAQFYEQYF	TGTGCCTGCTCCGGGACAGGGGCGCAGTTTTACGAGCAGTACTTC
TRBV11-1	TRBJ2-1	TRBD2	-	CASSSGTRPHNEQFF	TGTGCCAGCAGTTCCGGGACTAGGCCCCACAATGAGCAGTTCTTC
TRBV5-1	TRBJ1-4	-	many	CASQTGAGGEKLFF	TGCGCCAGCCAGACGGGGGCCGGGGGCGAAAAACTGTTTTTT
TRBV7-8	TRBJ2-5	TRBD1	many	CASKARDRGLQETQYF	TGTGCCAGCAAAGCCCGGGACAGGGGGCTTCAAGAGACCCAGTACTTC
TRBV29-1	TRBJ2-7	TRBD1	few	CSVEDTGQGYEQYF	TGCAGCGTTGAAGACACGGGACAGGGGTACGAGCAGTACTTC
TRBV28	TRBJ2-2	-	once	CASSRALTGELFF	TGCGCCAGCAGTCGGGCCCTCACCGGGGAGCTGTTTTTT
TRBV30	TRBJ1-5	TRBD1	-	CAWSRDRGMSNQPQHF	TGTGCCTGGAGTAGGGACAGGGGCATGAGCAATCAGCCCCAGCATTTT
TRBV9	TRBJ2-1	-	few	CASSVARMDRGEQFF	TGTGCCAGCAGCGTAGCGAGAATGGATAGGGGTGAGCAGTTCTTC
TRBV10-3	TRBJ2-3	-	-	CAISAGEDTQYF	TGTGCCATCAGTGCGGGAGAGGATACGCAGTATTTT
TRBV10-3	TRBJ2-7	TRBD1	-	CAISSPGTGGGNEQYF	TGTGCCATCAGTTCCCCCGGGACAGGGGGCGGGAACGAGCAGTACTTC
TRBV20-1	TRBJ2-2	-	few	CSASAGYPGELFF	TGCAGTGCTAGTGCGGGGTACCCCGGGGAGCTGTTTTTT
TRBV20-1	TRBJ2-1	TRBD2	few	CSNMGLAGVGEQFF	TGCAGTAACATGGGACTAGCGGGAGTGGGTGAGCAGTTCTTC
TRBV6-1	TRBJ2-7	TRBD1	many	CASSGPGTVEQYF	TGTGCCAGCAGTGGACCAGGGACAGTCGAGCAGTACTTC
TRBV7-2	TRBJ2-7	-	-	CASSDSPAYEQYF	TGTGCCAGCAGCGACTCACCAGCCTACGAGCAGTACTTC
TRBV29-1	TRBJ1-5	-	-	CSVGGDNQPQHF	TGCAGCGTTGGAGGGGACAATCAGCCCCAGCATTTT
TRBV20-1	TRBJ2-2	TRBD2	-	CSATHSGRDTGELFF	TGCAGTGCCACGCATAGCGGGAGGGACACCGGGGAGCTGTTTTTT
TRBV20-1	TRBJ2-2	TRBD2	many	CSARDAGRATGELFF	TGCAGTGCTAGAGATGCCGGGAGGGCCACCGGGGAGCTGTTTTTT
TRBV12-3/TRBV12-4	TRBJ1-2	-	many	CASSYRHRYGYTF	TGTGCCAGCAGCTACAGGCATCGGTATGGCTACACCTTC
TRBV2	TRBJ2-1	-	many	CASSVDRDFNNEQFF	TGTGCCAGCAGTGTCGACAGGGACTTTAACAATGAGCAGTTCTTC
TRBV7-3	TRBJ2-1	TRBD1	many	CASSVTGTGGTEQFF	TGTGCCAGCAGCGTTACCGGGACAGGGGGAACTGAGCAGTTCTTC
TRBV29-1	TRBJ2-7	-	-	CSIRRGIYEQYF	TGCAGCATCCGGCGGGGAATCTACGAGCAGTACTTC
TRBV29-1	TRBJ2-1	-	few	CSVEEVRVPGNEQFF	TGCAGCGTTGAAGAGGTCCGGGTCCCAGGGAATGAGCAGTTCTTC
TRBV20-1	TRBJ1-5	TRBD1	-	CSAKDRASNQPQHF	TGCAGTGCTAAGGACAGGGCGAGCAATCAGCCCCAGCATTTT
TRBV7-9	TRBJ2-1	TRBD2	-	CASSPRGAYNEQFF	TGTGCCAGCAGCCCGCGGGGGGCATACAATGAGCAGTTCTTC
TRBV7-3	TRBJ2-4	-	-	CASSLTGGRVQYF	TGTGCCAGCAGCTTAACCGGAGGCAGGGTTCAGTACTTC
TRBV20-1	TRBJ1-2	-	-	CSARDSSPAANYGYTF	TGCAGTGCTAGAGATTCGTCACCAGCCGCTAACTATGGCTACACCTTC
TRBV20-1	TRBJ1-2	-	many	CSAKASNYGYTF	TGCAGTGCTAAGGCATCCAACTATGGCTACACCTTC
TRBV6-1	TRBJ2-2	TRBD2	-	CASTQGAGRGTGELFF	TGTGCCAGCACTCAAGGGGCAGGGAGGGGCACCGGGGAGCTGTTTTTT
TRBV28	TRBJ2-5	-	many	CASTPTAGLGETQYF	TGTGCCAGCACTCCAACAGCGGGTTTGGGAGAGACCCAGTACTTC
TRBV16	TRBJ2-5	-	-	CASSQSRRGTQETQYF	TGTGCCAGCAGCCAATCCCGCAGGGGGACTCAAGAGACCCAGTACTTC
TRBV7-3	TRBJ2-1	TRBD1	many	CASSWGDRGGEQFF	TGTGCCAGCAGCTGGGGGGACAGGGGGGGTGAGCAGTTCTTC
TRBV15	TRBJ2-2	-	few	CATSSPQGRVELFF	TGTGCCACCAGCAGCCCCCAAGGTCGGGTGGAGCTGTTTTTT
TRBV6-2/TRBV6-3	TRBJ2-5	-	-	CASSLTWYQETQYF	TGTGCCAGCAGTTTAACATGGTACCAAGAGACCCAGTACTTC